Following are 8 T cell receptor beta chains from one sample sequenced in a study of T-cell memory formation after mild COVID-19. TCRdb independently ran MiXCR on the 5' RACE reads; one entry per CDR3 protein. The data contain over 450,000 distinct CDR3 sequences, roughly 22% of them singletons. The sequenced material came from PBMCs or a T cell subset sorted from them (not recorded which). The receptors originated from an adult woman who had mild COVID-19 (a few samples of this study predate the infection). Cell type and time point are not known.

The CDR3 loop reads CASTYSGGPGRIAKNIQYF. The CDR3 coding sequence is TGTGCCAGCACCTATAGCGGGGGGCCCGGAAGGATAGCCAAAAACATTCAGTACTTC. The chain joins TRBV6-1 to TRBJ2-4; TRBD2 aligns across 10 bases. The CDR3 is made up of 19 amino acids. In germline, CDR1 is MNHNS, CDR2 SASEGT. The V and J ends lost 7 bases and 0 bases, in that order; junction bases with no gene match: 15.

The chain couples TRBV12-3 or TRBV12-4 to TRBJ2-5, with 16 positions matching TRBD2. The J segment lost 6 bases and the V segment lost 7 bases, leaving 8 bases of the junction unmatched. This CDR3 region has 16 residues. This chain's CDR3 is CASTSGLAGGEKTQYF. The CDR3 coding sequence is TGTGCCAGCACCTCGGGACTAGCGGGAGGGGAAAAGACCCAGTACTTC.

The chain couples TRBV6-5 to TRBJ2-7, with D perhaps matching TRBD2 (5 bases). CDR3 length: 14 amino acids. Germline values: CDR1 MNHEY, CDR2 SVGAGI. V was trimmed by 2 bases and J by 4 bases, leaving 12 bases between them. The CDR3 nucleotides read TGTGCCAGCAGTTACAAGAGCGGCCCTTACGAGCAGTACTTC. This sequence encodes CASSYKSGPYEQYF.

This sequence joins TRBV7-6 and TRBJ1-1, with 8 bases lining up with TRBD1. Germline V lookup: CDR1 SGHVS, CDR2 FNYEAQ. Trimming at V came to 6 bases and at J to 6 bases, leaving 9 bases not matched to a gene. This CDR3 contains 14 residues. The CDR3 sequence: CASRPTGVSSEAFF. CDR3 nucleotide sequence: TGTGCCAGCAGACCGACAGGGGTCAGCTCTGAAGCTTTCTTT.

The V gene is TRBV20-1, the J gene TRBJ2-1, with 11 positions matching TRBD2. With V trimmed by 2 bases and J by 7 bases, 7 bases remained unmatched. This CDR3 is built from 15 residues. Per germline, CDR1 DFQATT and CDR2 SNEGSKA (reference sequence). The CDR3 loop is CSARPRLAGWNEQFF. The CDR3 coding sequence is TGCAGTGCTAGACCACGACTAGCGGGGTGGAATGAGCAGTTCTTC.

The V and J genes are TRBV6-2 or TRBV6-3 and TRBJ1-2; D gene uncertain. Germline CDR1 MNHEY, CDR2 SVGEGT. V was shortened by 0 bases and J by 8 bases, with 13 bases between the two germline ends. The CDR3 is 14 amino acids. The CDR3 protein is CASSYSGSFDGYTF. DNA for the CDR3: TGTGCCAGCAGTTACTCGGGCAGCTTTGACGGCTACACCTTC.

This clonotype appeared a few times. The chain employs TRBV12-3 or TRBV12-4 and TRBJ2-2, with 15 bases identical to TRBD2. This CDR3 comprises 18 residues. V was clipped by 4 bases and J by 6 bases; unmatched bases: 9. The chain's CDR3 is CASSSAGLAGGGAGELFF. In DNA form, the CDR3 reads TGTGCCAGCAGTTCAGCGGGACTAGCGGGAGGCGGGGCCGGGGAGCTGTTTTTT.

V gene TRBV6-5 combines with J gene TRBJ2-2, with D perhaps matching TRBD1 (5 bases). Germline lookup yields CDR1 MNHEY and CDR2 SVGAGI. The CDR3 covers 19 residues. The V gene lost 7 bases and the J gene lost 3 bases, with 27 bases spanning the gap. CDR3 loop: CASKFGATAFLPDTGELFF. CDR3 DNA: TGTGCCAGCAAGTTTGGTGCGACAGCCTTTCTCCCAGACACCGGGGAGCTGTTTTTT.